This T cell receptor beta chain was sequenced in a study of blood T cell repertoires in COVID-19. CDR1 and CDR2 from the germline V gene are SGHAT and FQNNGV. The CDR3 is 16 residues long. The trim removed 3 bases at V and 9 bases at J, leaving 11 bases unmatched. This table comes from immunoSEQ multiplex PCR, and its TCRdb copy is limited to in-frame clones, with some not included. The table lists about 99,000 clones, roughly 76% of them singletons. V usage is TRBV11-2 and J usage is TRBJ1-6, with 7 bases aligning to TRBD1. This receptor was obtained from an elderly man with COVID-19, enrolled during active disease. Source material: peripheral blood. The CDR3 DNA reads TGTGCCAGCAGCTTTGGCGACAGGGTCTCAGGTTCACCCCTCCACTTT. This encodes CASSFGDRVSGSPLHF.